Listed below are T cell receptor beta chains from one sample, sequenced in a study of blood T cell repertoires in COVID-19. Assay used: immunoSEQ multiplex PCR; TCRdb lists only in-frame clones, some missing. The data hold some 26,000 clones, with approximately 80% observed a single time. The sample taken for sequencing was peripheral blood. These receptor sequences come from a man between 65 and 85 years old with acute or convalescent COVID-19. Each CDR3 is given with its conserved first and last residue. D genes are given only for firm matches. Rows give clone size only sometimes, using once, few, many, or a class for an expanded clone.

clone_size d_call j_call v_call cdr3_nt cdr3_aa
few . TRBJ1-2 TRBV15 TGTGCCACCAGCAGAGACGCCTTACCCATGCGGGGCACCTTC CATSRDALPMRGTF
. TRBD1 TRBJ1-2 TRBV12-3/TRBV12-4 TGTGCCAGCACAATGGCAGGGGGCTATGGCTACACCTTC CASTMAGGYGYTF
. . TRBJ2-3 TRBV7-2 TGTGCCAGCAGCTTATCGCCGACAACTAGCACAGATACGCAGTATTTT CASSLSPTTSTDTQYF
. TRBD1 TRBJ1-5 TRBV7-6 TGTGCCAGCAGCCCGAACAGGGGCCACATTCAGCCCCAGCATTTT CASSPNRGHIQPQHF
. . TRBJ2-4 TRBV3-1/TRBV3-2 TGTGCCAGCAGCCAAGGAGGGATGAACATTCAGTACTTC CASSQGGMNIQYF
. TRBD1 TRBJ1-1 TRBV19 TGTGCCAGTATTGGACAGGGTGAAGCTGAAGCTTTCTTT CASIGQGEAEAFF
. . TRBJ1-2 TRBV7-8 TGTGCCAGCAGCTTAGCGACACAGCGCTACACCTTC CASSLATQRYTF
many . TRBJ2-1 TRBV9 TGTGCCAGCAGCGCCCACGGCGCGGGAAACAATGAGCAGTTCTTC CASSAHGAGNNEQFF
. TRBD2 TRBJ2-1 TRBV30 TGTGCCTGGAGTCCCAGGGGCGGGGGGTTCTATGAGCAGTTCTTC CAWSPRGGGFYEQFF
. . TRBJ2-4 TRBV7-8 TGTGCCAGCAGCACGGGCCTAGCGTACATTCAGTACTTC CASSTGLAYIQYF
. TRBD1 TRBJ2-7 TRBV18 TGTGCCAGCTCACGGCGACAGGGGGCGGAGGACGAGCAGTACTTC CASSRRQGAEDEQYF
few TRBD1 TRBJ1-1 TRBV6-6 TGTGCCAGCAGTTACCCACGGGGACAGGCGGACACTGAAGCTTTCTTT CASSYPRGQADTEAFF
. TRBD1 TRBJ1-2 TRBV2 TGTGCCAGCAGTGGAGGGGGCGTGGATGGCTACACCTTC CASSGGGVDGYTF
. TRBD1 TRBJ2-1 TRBV19 TGTGCCAGTAGTGTAACAGGGGGCGCTTACAATGAGCAGTTCTTC CASSVTGGAYNEQFF
. . TRBJ1-5 TRBV30 TGTGCCTGGAGTCTAGGCGGGGCGAGCAATCAGCCCCAGCATTTT CAWSLGGASNQPQHF
once TRBD1 TRBJ2-7 TRBV6-6 TGTGCCAGCACCCTACAGGGGACGGGCCACGAGCAGTACTTC CASTLQGTGHEQYF
. TRBD2 TRBJ2-3 TRBV2 TGTGCCAGCAGGGGACTAGCGGGCCGCACAGATACGCAGTATTTT CASRGLAGRTDTQYF
. . TRBJ2-7 TRBV18 TGTGCCAGCTCACCCCTCAAATGGAGCTCCTACGAGCAGTACTTC CASSPLKWSSYEQYF
. TRBD2 TRBJ2-5 TRBV27 TGTGCCAGCAGTTTTAGCGGGAGGTCTGGGCAAGAGACCCAGTACTTC CASSFSGRSGQETQYF
. . TRBJ1-2 TRBV5-4 TGTGCCAGCAGCTGGGAGCATCAAGCGGTAGACTATGGCTACACCTTC CASSWEHQAVDYGYTF
once TRBD2 TRBJ2-1 TRBV14 TGTGCCAGCAGCCCTGGACTAGCGGGGGGGCTTGAGCAGTTCTTC CASSPGLAGGLEQFF
. TRBD1 TRBJ2-5 TRBV24-1 TGTGCCACCAGTGATTTGACAGGGGTCCAAGAGACCCAGTACTTC CATSDLTGVQETQYF
. . TRBJ2-4 TRBV19 TGTGCCAGTAGTCGGAGACAGCACCCAAACATTCAGTACTTC CASSRRQHPNIQYF
. . TRBJ1-5 TRBV30 TGTGCCTGGAGCTTCAGGGGCCTCGATCAGCCCCAGCATTTT CAWSFRGLDQPQHF
once . TRBJ2-7 TRBV28 TGTGCCAGTAGTCCCGGGACCTACGAGCAGTACTTC CASSPGTYEQYF
. . TRBJ1-4 TRBV5-4 TGTGCCAGCAGCTTGGCAGGTGCAAATGAAAAACTGTTTTTT CASSLAGANEKLFF
once TRBD2 TRBJ2-2 TRBV7-2 TGTGCCAGCAGCACGGGACTAGCGGGCACCGGGGAGCTGTTTTTT CASSTGLAGTGELFF
. TRBD1 TRBJ1-4 TRBV28 TGTGCCAGCAGCTCACCTTTTACAGGGGGAACTAATGAAAAACTGTTTTTT CASSSPFTGGTNEKLFF
. . TRBJ1-5 TRBV19 TGTGCCAGTAGTATACCCTCCGCGGTGGCAGTTGATCAGCCCCAGCATTTT CASSIPSAVAVDQPQHF
. . TRBJ1-1 TRBV19 TGTGCCAGTAGAACATCCGCGGGTGAAGCTTTCTTT CASRTSAGEAFF
few . TRBJ1-5 TRBV15 TGTGCCACCAGCCTCAATTCTGAGGGTCAGCCCCAGCATTTT CATSLNSEGQPQHF
. . TRBJ1-6 TRBV2 TGTGCCAGCACGAGCGCGGGGCGAGGCTCACCCCTCCACTTT CASTSAGRGSPLHF
. TRBD1 TRBJ1-1 TRBV27 TGTGCCAGCAGAAAGGTAGCGGGACAGGGGGCGGACGGGCCGAGGGCTTTCTTT CASRKVAGQGADGPRAFF
. . TRBJ2-7 TRBV19 TGTGCCAGTAGTATGGAGGATAGGGTCAACGAGCAGTACTTC CASSMEDRVNEQYF
. TRBD2 TRBJ2-5 TRBV3-1/TRBV3-2 TGTGCCAGCAGCCAAGAACCTAGCGGGAGACCCTCTCAGTACTTC CASSQEPSGRPSQYF
. . TRBJ1-2 TRBV7-6 TGTGCCAGCAGCTTGGGGCAGGGGAGCTCCGGCTACACCTTC CASSLGQGSSGYTF
. TRBD2 TRBJ2-3 TRBV30 TGTGCCTGGAGCCCACCGGGGGGGGGCACAGATACGCAGTATTTT CAWSPPGGGTDTQYF
. TRBD1 TRBJ1-3 TRBV5-1 TGCGCCAGCCAACAGGGGTCGTCCGGAAACACCATATATTTT CASQQGSSGNTIYF
. . TRBJ2-7 TRBV9 TGTGCCAGCAGCCCGAGGCTAATTGTGGCCAGTTCGATTTACGAGCAGTACTTC CASSPRLIVASSIYEQYF
few . TRBJ2-7 TRBV25-1 TGTGCCAGCAGCGATGGGACACCCGATCCCTACGAGCAGTACTTC CASSDGTPDPYEQYF
. TRBD2 TRBJ2-3 TRBV24-1 TGTGCCACCAGTGACGGGACTAGGGGTGTGGCAGATACGCAGTATTTT CATSDGTRGVADTQYF
few TRBD2 TRBJ2-7 TRBV11-2 TGTGCCAGCAGGCGGGGGACGGGGGCCTACGAGCAGTACTTC CASRRGTGAYEQYF
. . TRBJ2-1 TRBV2 TGTGCCAGCGGGGGAGGCTGGGATGAGCAGTTCTTC CASGGGWDEQFF
. TRBD2 TRBJ2-1 TRBV29-1 TGCAGCGTTAGGTCTAGCGGGAGGAATGAGCAGTTCTTC CSVRSSGRNEQFF
. TRBD2 TRBJ2-2 TRBV9 TGTGCCAGCAGCCCGGTCGGGGGGATCGGGGAGCTGTTTTTT CASSPVGGIGELFF
. TRBD1 TRBJ1-1 TRBV18 TGTGCCAGCTCAAACCGGGACAGCACTGAAGCTTTCTTT CASSNRDSTEAFF
. TRBD1 TRBJ2-7 TRBV28 TGTGCCAGCAGTTCGGCCCTGGGACAGGGGAATGGCTACGAGCAGTACTTC CASSSALGQGNGYEQYF
few TRBD1 TRBJ1-1 TRBV18 TGTGCCAGCTCACCAGGGACAGCGGCCGCTGAAGCTTTCTTT CASSPGTAAAEAFF
. TRBD1 TRBJ2-7 TRBV20-1 TGCAGTGCTAGTGGCCGACAGGGGGTCTCCTACGAGCAGTACTTC CSASGRQGVSYEQYF
. TRBD2 TRBJ2-1 TRBV28 TGTGCCAGCAGTTTGGCGGGAGGGTCCTACAATGAGCAGTTCTTC CASSLAGGSYNEQFF
. . TRBJ1-1 TRBV7-3 TGTGCCAGCAGCAAACAGGAGAACACTGAAGCTTTCTTT CASSKQENTEAFF
once . TRBJ1-3 TRBV9 TGTGCCAGCAGCGTAACAGGCTCTGGAAACACCATATATTTT CASSVTGSGNTIYF
. . TRBJ1-5 TRBV2 TGTGCCAGCAGTGAGGGTAACAGGGAACAGCCCCAGCATTTT CASSEGNREQPQHF